These T cell receptor beta chains were read from a single sample in a study of cytomegalovirus exposure and HLA in healthy donors. The repertoire was sequenced with immunoSEQ multiplex PCR; TCRdb's copy has only in-frame clones and lacks some. The table has approximately 150,000 clones, approximately 72% seen once; the top ten hold 2% to 2.5%. The material sequenced was PBMCs. The receptors were sampled from a human donor in good health. The CDR3 runs from the conserved cysteine through the conserved F or W. Each record gives: clone size, CDR3 length, V gene, J gene, D gene, CDR3 protein, CDR3 DNA. D genes are given only for firm matches. Expanded clones are given a class, and other clones once, few, many or no size at all.

once	12	TRBV19	TRBJ2-2	.	CASNGETGELFF	TGTGCCAGTAATGGTGAGACCGGGGAGCTGTTTTTT
.	16	TRBV7-9	TRBJ1-4	TRBD1	CASSTQDRGLGEKLFF	TGTGCCAGCAGCACCCAGGACAGGGGATTAGGTGAAAAACTGTTTTTT
.	16	TRBV9	TRBJ2-1	TRBD2	CASSVEGGSSYNEQFF	TGTGCCAGCAGCGTAGAAGGCGGGAGCTCCTACAATGAGCAGTTCTTC
.	13	TRBV4-1	TRBJ2-1	.	CASSPGSGNEQFF	TGCGCCAGCAGCCCGGGATCCGGGAATGAGCAGTTCTTC
.	16	TRBV19	TRBJ1-1	.	CASTRKRGSPNTEAFF	TGTGCCAGTACTAGAAAAAGAGGGTCTCCGAACACTGAAGCTTTCTTT
.	14	TRBV30	TRBJ2-1	TRBD2	CAWTNGGAVNEQFF	TGTGCCTGGACAAACGGGGGGGCCGTGAATGAGCAGTTCTTC
once	17	TRBV19	TRBJ1-5	TRBD1	CASTDRGGVFGNQPQHF	TGTGCCAGCACGGACAGGGGGGGTGTGTTCGGCAATCAGCCCCAGCATTTT
.	13	TRBV10-3	TRBJ2-7	.	CAISESRGYEQYF	TGTGCCATCAGTGAGTCGAGAGGCTACGAGCAGTACTTC
.	19	TRBV19	TRBJ2-7	.	CASSPPAGVKQGITYEQYF	TGTGCCAGTAGTCCCCCAGCGGGGGTGAAACAGGGGATCACCTACGAGCAGTACTTC
.	17	TRBV7-9	TRBJ1-2	.	CASSLQGTHPANYGYTF	TGTGCCAGCAGCCTCCAGGGGACCCACCCAGCTAACTATGGCTACACCTTC
.	14	TRBV4-1	TRBJ1-5	.	CASSHPGRGQPQHF	TGCGCCAGCAGCCACCCGGGAAGAGGGCAGCCCCAGCATTTT
.	14	TRBV9	TRBJ2-7	.	CASSPIQHSYEQYF	TGTGCCAGCAGCCCGATACAGCACTCCTACGAGCAGTACTTC
.	17	TRBV27	TRBJ2-7	TRBD1	CASSLFASGQGRSEQYF	TGTGCCAGCAGTTTATTCGCTTCGGGACAGGGGAGGTCCGAGCAGTACTTC
few	16	TRBV5-4	TRBJ2-1	.	CASSRWGLSSYNEQFF	TGTGCCAGCAGCCGGTGGGGCCTAAGCTCCTACAATGAGCAGTTCTTC
few	13	TRBV6-5	TRBJ1-1	.	CASKRGADTEAFF	TGTGCCAGCAAACGGGGGGCAGACACTGAAGCTTTCTTT
.	21	TRBV7-8	TRBJ2-6	.	CASSSYRVRLGPTSRANVLTF	TGTGCCAGCAGCTCCTATCGCGTCAGACTCGGCCCGACCTCTAGGGCCAACGTCCTGACTTTC
few	15	TRBV5-1	TRBJ2-3	TRBD1	CASSRDRPTEDTQYF	TGCGCCAGCAGTCGGGACAGGCCCACAGAGGATACGCAGTATTTT
once	17	TRBV4-1	TRBJ2-3	TRBD1	CASSQSPGQGSTDTQYF	TGCGCCAGCAGCCAATCACCAGGACAGGGGTCCACAGATACGCAGTATTTT
.	15	TRBV11-2	TRBJ1-2	.	CASSRSVTVNYGYTF	TGTGCCAGCAGCCGCTCCGTAACAGTCAACTATGGCTACACCTTC
.	11	TRBV10-3	TRBJ2-1	.	CAASGYNEQFF	TGTGCCGCCAGCGGGTACAATGAGCAGTTCTTC
.	14	TRBV5-1	TRBJ2-3	.	CASSLLGGTDTQYF	TGCGCCAGCAGCTTGCTCGGGGGCACAGATACGCAGTATTTT
.	14	TRBV2	TRBJ2-6	.	CATTGTSGANVLTF	TGTGCCACGACAGGTACCTCTGGGGCCAACGTCCTGACTTTC
.	14	TRBV5-5	TRBJ2-3	.	CASSFQVRGDTQYF	TGTGCCAGCAGCTTTCAGGTCAGGGGAGATACGCAGTATTTT
.	14	TRBV11-2	TRBJ1-2	.	CASSLGTSNYGYTF	TGTGCCAGCAGCTTAGGGACTTCTAACTATGGCTACACCTTC